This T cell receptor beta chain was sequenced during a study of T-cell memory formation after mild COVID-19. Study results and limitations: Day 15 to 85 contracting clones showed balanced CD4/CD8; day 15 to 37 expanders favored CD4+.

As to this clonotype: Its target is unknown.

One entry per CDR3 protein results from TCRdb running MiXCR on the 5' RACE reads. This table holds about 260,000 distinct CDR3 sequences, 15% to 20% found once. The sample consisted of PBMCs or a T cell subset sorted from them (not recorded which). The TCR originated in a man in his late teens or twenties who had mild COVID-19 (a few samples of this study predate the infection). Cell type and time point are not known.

The CDR3 bases are TGTGCCAGCAGCGGAGACAGGGTCTGGGGCTACACCTTC. Protein: CASSGDRVWGYTF. This sequence joins TRBV7-9 and TRBJ1-2; 7 positions match TRBD1. CDR1 SEHNR and CDR2 FQNEAQ come from the germline V gene (reference sequence). CDR3 length: 13 amino acids. V shed 5 bases, J shed 8 bases, and the junction held 8 bases outside the gene matches.